The 20 T cell receptor beta chains presented below share a single source sample, sequenced in a study of blood T cell repertoires in COVID-19. Profiled with immunoSEQ multiplex PCR; TCRdb holds only in-frame clones, not every one. The sample lists 180,000 or so clones, around 82% occurring once. The specimen sequenced was peripheral blood. The receptors were sampled from a man in his sixties who had recovered from COVID-19.

The rearrangement joins TRBV7-9 to TRBJ1-2, with 8 bases that match TRBD1. V shed 5 bases and J 5 bases; nucleotides not matched to a gene: 7. There are 14 residues in the CDR3. Looked up from germline, CDR1 is SEHNR and CDR2 is FQNEAQ (reference sequence). CDR3 sequence reads: CASSSGQGGYGYTF. The CDR3, as DNA: TGTGCCAGCAGCAGCGGACAGGGAGGGTATGGCTACACCTTC.

The J gene is TRBJ2-2, the V gene TRBV19; perhaps TRBD1 as D (5 bases). The CDR3 length is 15 residues. V shed 0 bases and J shed 6 bases, with 11 bases lying between them. The germline V gene encodes CDR1 LNHDA and CDR2 SQIVND (reference sequence). The CDR3 is CASSIERGSAGELFF. The CDR3 DNA reads TGTGCCAGTAGTATAGAAAGGGGATCCGCCGGGGAGCTGTTTTTT.

The rearrangement uses TRBV10-3 and TRBJ1-5; 8 nucleotides match TRBD1. The germline gives CDR1 ENHRY, CDR2 SYGVKD. The CDR3 has 16 amino acids. V lost 6 bases to trimming and J lost 3 bases; unmatched junction nucleotides: 10. The CDR3 DNA reads TGTGCCATCAGCCCGGACAGGGCGAAGAACAATCAGCCCCAGCATTTT. This translates into CAISPDRAKNNQPQHF.

The chain uses TRBV14 and TRBJ2-2; tentatively, D is TRBD1 (6 bases). The germline V and J ends were trimmed by 3 bases and 5 bases, with 19 bases remaining between them. The CDR3 is 17 residues long. CDR1 SGHDN and CDR2 FVKESK come from the germline V gene. For the CDR3, the DNA is TGTGCCAGCAGCCACCGTTATCAAGGGGGTGGGACCGGGGAGCTGTTTTTT. It encodes CASSHRYQGGGTGELFF. Full variable domain (missing parts from reference TRBV14 and TRBJ2-2): EAGVTQFPSHSVIEKGQTVTLRCDPISGHDNLYWYRRVMGKEIKFLLHFVKESKQDESGMPNNRFLAERTGGTYSTLKVQPAELEDSGVYFCASSHRYQGGGTGELFFGEGSRLTVL.

This chain links TRBV19 with TRBJ1-1, with D possibly TRBD1 on 5 matching bases. The CDR3 is 14 amino acids. Per the germline V gene, CDR1 is LNHDA and CDR2 is SQIVND (reference sequence). V was pared by 10 bases and J by 4 bases, with 19 bases between. The DNA for the CDR3 is TGTGCCACCAAAGCGGGGGGGGACGGCACTGAAGCTTTCTTT. Translation: CATKAGGDGTEAFF.

This chain joins TRBV10-3 and TRBJ2-3, with a tentative D call TRBD1 (6 bases). This CDR3 comprises 14 residues. CDR1 and CDR2 (germline): ENHRY, SYGVKD. Trimming removed 4 bases from V and 9 bases from J, with 17 bases in between. The CDR3 DNA reads as TGTGCCATCAGTGGACAGGCCACCTCCGAGACGCAGTATTTT. This sequence encodes CAISGQATSETQYF.

The V and J genes are TRBV7-2 and TRBJ2-1; tentative D call: TRBD2 (5 bases). CDR1 SGHTA and CDR2 FQGNSA come from the germline V gene. The CDR3 contains 17 residues. Trimming left V 5 bases short and J 0 bases short, with 17 bases between. For the CDR3, the DNA is TGTGCCAGCAGCCATAACGCCGGCGGACTCTCCTACAATGAGCAGTTCTTC. Protein product: CASSHNAGGLSYNEQFF. The full variable domain, completed using reference TRBV7-2 and TRBJ2-1, is GAGVSQSPSNKVTEKGKDVELRCDPISGHTALYWYRQSLGQGLEFLIYFQGNSAPDKSGLPSDRFSAERTGGSVSTLTIQRTQQEDSAVYLCASSHNAGGLSYNEQFFGPGTRLTVL.

The chain uses TRBV4-2 and TRBJ2-3; the D gene is possibly TRBD2 (5 bases). The CDR3 totals 13 residues. Germline-derived CDR1 and CDR2 are LGHNA and YNFKEQ. V was pared by 0 bases and J by 6 bases, with 7 bases between. As DNA, the CDR3 is TGTGCCAGCAGCCAAGATCCGGGGGATACGCAGTATTTT. The encoded protein is CASSQDPGDTQYF.

The chain couples TRBV29-1 to TRBJ1-2, with D perhaps TRBD1 (5 bases). Germline values: CDR1 SQVTM, CDR2 ANQGSEA. CDR3 length: 13 amino acids. Trimming shortened V by 6 bases and J by 8 bases, and 19 bases separated the two germline ends. CDR3 DNA: TGCAGCGTCGAGACAGCATTCAACGGGGGCTACACCTTC. This codes for CSVETAFNGGYTF.

This clone has a handful of counts. The chain carries TRBV29-1 and TRBJ1-1, with TRBD1 matching over 9 bases. Looked up from germline, CDR1 is SQVTM and CDR2 is ANQGSEA. There are 15 residues in the CDR3. Unmatched junction bases numbered 11, after V lost 4 bases and J lost 5 bases. CDR3 nucleotides: TGCAGCGTTGGGGATAAGAAGGACAGGGGAACTGAAGCTTTCTTT. Translating gives CSVGDKKDRGTEAFF.

The genes are TRBV5-4 and TRBJ2-1; 9 positions agree with TRBD2. The CDR3 has 16 amino acids. Trimming at V came to 3 bases and at J to 1 base, leaving 5 bases not matched to a gene. The germline CDR1 and CDR2 sequences are SGHNT and YYREEE (reference sequence). Written as DNA, the CDR3 is TGTGCCAGCAGCTCCAAGCGGGGGGATTCCTACAATGAGCAGTTCTTC. Translated: CASSSKRGDSYNEQFF.

The rearrangement uses TRBV11-2 and TRBJ2-1; 8 bases align to TRBD2. J lost 5 bases, V lost 4 bases, and 7 bases had no gene match. From germline, CDR1 is SGHAT and CDR2 FQNNGV. CDR3 size: 15 residues. This CDR3 reads CASSSGGAANNEQFF. CDR3 DNA: TGTGCCAGCAGCTCCGGGGGGGCCGCTAACAATGAGCAGTTCTTC.

This chain joins TRBV4-1 and TRBJ2-1, with 9 nucleotides matching TRBD2. Germline CDR1 and CDR2: MGHRA and YSYEKL. The CDR3 is made up of 15 amino acids. The V gene end was trimmed by 4 bases and the J gene end by 6 bases; junction bases not matched to a gene: 7. The CDR3 here is CASSPALRGGNEQFF. In DNA, the CDR3 is TGCGCCAGCAGCCCGGCTTTGCGGGGGGGCAATGAGCAGTTCTTC.

This chain joins TRBV7-9 and TRBJ2-1; 8 nucleotides align to TRBD1. The V gene's germline CDR1 is SEHNR and CDR2 FQNEAQ (reference sequence). The CDR3 has 16 residues. Germline trimming cut 2 bases from V and 4 bases from J; bases unmatched to any gene: 7. CDR3 sequence (DNA): TGTGCCAGCAGCTTATCCGGACAGGGTTCATACAATGAGCAGTTCTTC. It codes for CASSLSGQGSYNEQFF.

The chain uses TRBV4-3 and TRBJ2-7; D might be TRBD2 (5 bases). V lost 1 base to trimming and J lost 0 bases, with 10 bases between them. From germline, CDR1 is LGHNA and CDR2 YSLEER. This CDR3 contains 15 residues. DNA for the CDR3: TGCGCCAGCAGCCAAGCGGAGGAATCCTCCTACGAGCAGTACTTC. It specifies CASSQAEESSYEQYF.

This clone appeared a single time. The chain recombines TRBV6-2 or TRBV6-3 with TRBJ1-1; 8 bases are a match to TRBD1. In germline, CDR1 is MNHEY, CDR2 SVGEGT. The CDR3 covers 14 residues. Unmatched junction bases numbered 3, after V lost 2 bases and J lost 4 bases. CDR3 DNA sequence: TGTGCCAGCAGTTACGGCAGGGGGCTCACTGAAGCTTTCTTT. Translated, it gives CASSYGRGLTEAFF.

The chain joins TRBV6-5 to TRBJ2-2; TRBD1 matches at 7 bases. The J segment lost 3 bases and the V segment lost 6 bases, leaving 7 bases of the junction unmatched. CDR1 is MNHEY, CDR2 SVGAGI, per germline. The CDR3 spans 15 residues. The CDR3 reads CASSRQGLDTGELFF. The CDR3 nucleotides read TGTGCCAGCAGCAGACAGGGCCTTGACACCGGGGAGCTGTTTTTT.

This clone was counted many times. The rearrangement joins TRBV28 to TRBJ2-3; D might be TRBD2 (6 bases). The CDR3 contains 13 residues. V lost 5 bases and J lost 5, with 11 bases in between. Per the germline V gene, CDR1 is MDHEN and CDR2 is SYDVKM. The CDR3: CASSPGVKDTQYF. The CDR3 DNA is TGTGCCAGCAGTCCGGGGGTTAAAGATACGCAGTATTTT. The full variable domain, rest sourced from reference TRBV28 and TRBJ2-3, is DVKVTQSSRYLVKRTGEKVFLECVQDMDHENMFWYRQDPGLGLRLIYFSYDVKMKEKGDIPEGYSVSREKKERFSLILESASTNQTSMYLCASSPGVKDTQYFGPGTRLTVL.

V is TRBV7-8 and J is TRBJ1-2; 7 positions match TRBD1. The CDR3 consists of 13 residues. V shed 6 bases and J 5 bases; nucleotides not matched to a gene: 6. Germline assignment: CDR1 SGHVS and CDR2 FQNEAQ. CDR3 DNA: TGTGCCAGCAGTCAGGACAGGTTATATGGCTACACCTTC. Its translation is CASSQDRLYGYTF.

V is TRBV28 and J is TRBJ1-1; D is ambiguous. CDR1 MDHEN and CDR2 SYDVKM come from the germline V gene. The CDR3 extends over 12 amino acids. Trimming removed 6 bases from V and 0 bases from J, with 5 bases in between. Written as DNA, the CDR3 is TGTGCCAGCAGCTCAGTGAACACTGAAGCTTTCTTT. It translates to CASSSVNTEAFF.